The 9 T cell receptor beta chains below were found in one sample sequenced in a study of T-cell reconstitution after alpha-beta-depleted transplantation in children. This sample's TCRbeta library carried unique molecular identifier barcodes. One entry per CDR3 protein, called by TCRdb with MiXCR from the PCR reads. The table has about a million distinct CDR3 sequences, less than 30% seen once. The sample consisted of PBMCs, mostly from graft donor cells, taken 360 days after TCRalphabeta/CD19-depleted stem cell transplant. All receptors derive from a boy younger than two who had a stem cell transplant for SCID, so the T cells may come from the graft donor.

The V call is TRBV20-1, the J call TRBJ2-7; TRBD2 matches at 9 bases. Germline-derived CDR1 and CDR2 are DFQATT and SNEGSKA (reference sequence). CDR3 length: 13 residues. V was clipped by 3 bases and J by 3 bases; unmatched bases: 3. The CDR3 DNA follows: TGCAGTGCTAGGGAGCGGGGGGACTACGAGCAGTACTTC. Protein sequence: CSARERGDYEQYF.

The rearrangement uses TRBV20-1 and TRBJ2-7, with 8 bases identical to TRBD1. The CDR3 spans 14 residues. J was trimmed by 6 bases and V by 0 bases; bases with no gene match: 7. Germline V gene lookup returns CDR1 DFQATT and CDR2 SNEGSKA (reference sequence). The CDR3 loop is CSARDLDRVGEQYF. The CDR3 DNA follows: TGCAGTGCTAGAGACTTGGACAGGGTGGGCGAGCAGTACTTC.

The V call is TRBV7-3, the J call TRBJ2-3; D might be TRBD1 (5 bases). V was cut by 4 bases and J by 7 bases, with 18 bases left in between. The V gene's germline CDR1 is SGHTA and CDR2 FQGTGA. CDR3 size: 15 residues. CDR3 in amino acids: CASSSMTGQGNTQYF. The DNA for the CDR3 is TGTGCCAGCAGCTCGATGACGGGCCAGGGAAATACGCAGTATTTT.

This clonotype showed up just a few times. V usage is TRBV4-2 and J usage is TRBJ2-3; maybe TRBD2 (6 bases). The germline V gene has CDR1 LGHNA and CDR2 YNFKEQ. Trimming removed 1 base from V and 4 bases from J, with 9 bases in between. This CDR3 has 14 amino acids. CDR3 DNA sequence: TGTGCCAGCAGCCAAGGGTCGGGGGCAGATACGCAGTATTTT. It encodes CASSQGSGADTQYF.

V is TRBV3-1 and J is TRBJ2-2, with a weak D call TRBD1 (5 bases). V was pared by 1 base and J by 7 bases, with 10 bases between. This CDR3 comprises 14 residues. Per germline, CDR1 LGHDT and CDR2 YNNKEL (reference sequence). As DNA, the CDR3 is TGTGCCAGCAGCCAAGGACAGATCGGCGGGGAGCTGTTTTTT. Translated: CASSQGQIGGELFF.

The rearrangement uses TRBV12-3 or TRBV12-4 and TRBJ2-5, with 10 bases identical to TRBD2. This CDR3 spans 15 amino acids. The ends lost 7 bases at V and 4 bases at J; junction bases unmatched: 9. DNA of the CDR3: TGTGCCAGCACTTCGGCCACTAGCGGGGCAGAGACCCAGTACTTC. Protein product: CASTSATSGAETQYF.

This sequence joins TRBV6-1 and TRBJ2-5; the match to TRBD1 covers 7 bases. CDR1 and CDR2 from the germline V gene are MNHNS and SASEGT. Losses at the gene ends were 7 bases for V and 1 base for J; bases not matched to a gene: 9. The CDR3 contains 15 residues. This chain's CDR3 is CASKEQGSFQETQYF. The CDR3 DNA is TGTGCCAGCAAGGAACAGGGGAGCTTCCAAGAGACCCAGTACTTC.

The chain employs TRBV12-3 or TRBV12-4 and TRBJ2-3; D not certain. Trimming removed 6 bases from V and 2 bases from J, with 15 bases in between. This CDR3 has 15 residues. The CDR3 reads CASRALGLATDTQYF. In nucleotides, the CDR3 is TGTGCCAGCAGGGCGTTGGGTTTGGCCACAGATACGCAGTATTTT.

This clonotype was counted between two and nine times. The chain has TRBV7-2 and TRBJ2-3; TRBD1 matches at 8 bases. The CDR3 is made up of 16 amino acids. The germline CDR1 and CDR2 sequences are SGHTA and FQGNSA. The J segment lost 5 bases and the V segment lost 1 base, leaving 8 bases of the junction unmatched. For the CDR3, the DNA is TGTGCCAGCAGCTTAGTCCAGGGGGCCGGGGGAGATACGCAGTATTTT. Translation: CASSLVQGAGGDTQYF.